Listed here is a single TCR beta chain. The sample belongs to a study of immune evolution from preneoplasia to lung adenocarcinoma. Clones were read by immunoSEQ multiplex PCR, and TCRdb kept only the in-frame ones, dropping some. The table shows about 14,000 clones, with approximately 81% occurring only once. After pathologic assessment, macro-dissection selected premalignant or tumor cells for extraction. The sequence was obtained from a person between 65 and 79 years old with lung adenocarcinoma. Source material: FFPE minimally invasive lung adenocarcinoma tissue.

The CDR3 reads CAWSPLGREYEQYF. The CDR3 bases are TGTGCCTGGAGTCCCCTCGGACGGGAATACGAGCAGTACTTC. V and J are TRBV30 and TRBJ2-7, with D maybe TRBD2 (5 bases). Trimming cost V 2 bases and J 4 bases, with 15 bases left between them. Per the germline V gene, CDR1 is GTSNPN and CDR2 is SVGIG (reference sequence). The CDR3 is 14 amino acids.